This is a list of T cell receptor beta chains from one sample in a study of identical twins. TCRdb processed the 5' RACE reads anew with MiXCR; each CDR3 protein has one entry. The sample holds 450,000 or so distinct CDR3 sequences; approximately 15% are singletons and the top ten take approximately 1%. Separately, the same data were catalogued under a study of yellow fever vaccine responses in identical twins.

The sample comprised CD4+ T cells sorted from blood. These receptors all come from a woman aged 18-29 years in good health. Both conserved end residues are part of each CDR3. The order of the fields is J gene, D gene, V gene, clone size, CDR3 DNA, CDR3 protein. The D gene is left open where the match is weak. Size values are once, few and many counts, or a class for expanded clones, and some rows have none.

TRBJ2-5 TRBD2 TRBV28 few TGTGCCAGCAGTTTAGGAGGACTAGCGGTACAAGAGACCCAGTACTTC CASSLGGLAVQETQYF
TRBJ2-2 - TRBV6-6 few TGTGCCAGCAGATCTAAAAACACCGGGGAGCTGGTTTTT CASRSKNTGELVF
TRBJ2-4 - TRBV27 few TGTGCCAGCAGTTTTTACAGAGAGGGTGCCAAAAACATTCAGTACTTC CASSFYREGAKNIQYF
TRBJ1-2 TRBD1 TRBV5-1 - TGCGCCAGCAGCGCTCAGGGGGCTTATGGCTACACCTTC CASSAQGAYGYTF
TRBJ2-2 - TRBV27 - TGTGCCAGCAGTCATCACACCGGGGAGCTGTTTTTT CASSHHTGELFF
TRBJ2-7 - TRBV7-9 - TGTGCCAGCAGCTTATGGCAGGGAGGTAGCGACGAGGAGTACTTC CASSLWQGGSDEEYF
TRBJ1-2 - TRBV20-1 few TGCAGTGTCAAACAGGGTGTCTACACCTTC CSVKQGVYTF
TRBJ2-7 TRBD1 TRBV5-4 - TGTGCCAGCAGTCGGACAGGGCGGGGCGAGCAGTACTTC CASSRTGRGEQYF
TRBJ2-5 - TRBV6-1 few TGTGCCACCACGAGGGTGGACACAGGAACCCAGTACTTC CATTRVDTGTQYF
TRBJ1-1 - TRBV5-1 - TGCGCCAGCAGCTTGGAAAGTACGACTGAAGCTTTCTTT CASSLESTTEAFF
TRBJ2-2 - TRBV24-1 - TGTGCCACCAGTGAAGCACGACACTCCGGGGAGCTGTTTTTT CATSEARHSGELFF
TRBJ2-2 - TRBV11-2 few TGTGCCGTACAGGGCCGGGGGTTGGCCGGGGAGCTGTTTTTT CAVQGRGLAGELFF
TRBJ2-3 - TRBV12-3/TRBV12-4 many TGTGCCAGCAGTAAATTACTAGACACAGATACGCAGTATTTT CASSKLLDTDTQYF
TRBJ2-1 TRBD2 TRBV4-1 few TGCGCCAGCAGCCAAGACCCGACTAGCGGGGCAATAAGCTCCTACAATGAGCAGTTCTTC CASSQDPTSGAISSYNEQFF
TRBJ2-2 - TRBV6-2/TRBV6-3 few TGTGCCAGCATGGAAAGGGCCGGGGAGCTGTTTTTT CASMERAGELFF
TRBJ1-6 TRBD1 TRBV7-2 few TGTGCCAGCAGCTTTAGGGGACAGAGGGATTCACCCCTCCACTTT CASSFRGQRDSPLHF
TRBJ2-7 - TRBV6-2/TRBV6-3 many TGTGCCAGCACCCAAGGGTACGAGCAGTACTTC CASTQGYEQYF
TRBJ2-1 TRBD1 TRBV5-1 few TGCGCCAGCAGCTTGAATTCGCAATCGACAGGGGTACACAATGAGCAGTTCTTC CASSLNSQSTGVHNEQFF
TRBJ2-6 - TRBV12-3/TRBV12-4 many TGTGCCTCAATTCTTCCTGGGGCCAACGTCCTGACTTTC CASILPGANVLTF
TRBJ2-5 TRBD2 TRBV7-2 - TGTGCCAGCAGGGCTAGCGGGGGGGCCTGGGAGACCCAGTACTTC CASRASGGAWETQYF
TRBJ2-7 - TRBV7-8 - TGTGCCAGCAGTAACCCGGGCTCCGCATCTTACGAGCAGTACTTC CASSNPGSASYEQYF
TRBJ2-3 TRBD2 TRBV28 once TGTGCCAGCAGTCGACTCGGACTAGCGGGGGATACGCAGTATTTT CASSRLGLAGDTQYF
TRBJ2-1 - TRBV30 - TGTGCCTGGAGTGTATTGACAGCCCGAGAGCAGTTCTTC CAWSVLTAREQFF
TRBJ2-1 TRBD2 TRBV6-4 - TGTGCCAGCAGGGCACTAGCGGGAGTAATTAATGAGCAGTTCTTC CASRALAGVINEQFF
TRBJ2-1 - TRBV7-9 - TGTGCCAGCAGCCCTTTATCGGGGAATGAGCAGTTCTTC CASSPLSGNEQFF
TRBJ2-5 - TRBV4-2 many TGTGCCAGCAGCCAAGAAGGGGACACATCCCAAGAGACCCAGTACTTC CASSQEGDTSQETQYF
TRBJ2-2 TRBD2 TRBV10-3 many TGTGCCATCAGTGAGTCGGCTAGCGGGACCGGGGAGCTGTTTTTT CAISESASGTGELFF
TRBJ2-1 - TRBV11-3 - TGTGCCAGCAGCTTTGCAGAATACAATGAGCAGTTCTTC CASSFAEYNEQFF